The sequence of this T cell receptor beta chain was determined in a study of cytomegalovirus exposure and HLA in healthy donors (TCRdb year 2017). Regarding the complete study: An earlier analysis of 587 of the donors reported about 290 Gb of sequence data and 117 million unique TCR beta sequences from some 180 million T cells. Roughly 300 gigabases of sequencing data and 91 million or so unique TCR sequences made up an early release that covered some 640 HLA-typed donors. Among the roughly 400 genotyped donors, approximately 77% belonged to the genetic ancestry cluster associated with self-reported Caucasian donors. The study was designed to test whether signatures of past pathogen exposure could be identified by cataloging public T cell receptors. Using immunosequencing, the study profiled T cell repertoires from 666 subjects and related those repertoires to cytomegalovirus serostatus. Besides the first cohort of around 700 subjects, a separate validation cohort made up of roughly 120 different subjects was used. The study combined high-throughput TCR immunosequencing, statistical association of individual TCRs with disease status, and machine learning to predict cytomegalovirus infection status. A later analysis re-examined previously published TCR beta repertoires from 600 to 700 donors and added high-resolution HLA genotyping to investigate patterns of TCR occurrence. The later analysis used no new phenotypic data to find candidate immune exposures, relying instead on TCR beta sequences and their occurrence across donors. An earlier analysis of several hundred of the donors used high-throughput TCR beta sequencing to judge whether each TCR beta V gene segment behaved as functional or pseudogenic. Donor age, sex, ethnicity and CMV serostatus were compiled alongside the repertoire data. Genome-wide SNP genotypes for about 60% of the 666 donors were used in a later genetic analysis, which treated that subset as a discovery cohort. All discovery cohort repertoires had been generated on a single sequencing platform. Both class I and class II loci were covered by HLA typing, at four-digit resolution. The number of typed donors differed by locus: roughly 620-640 for A, B, C, DRB1 and DQB1; about 520 for DQA1; some 590 for DPA1; and 400 to 480 for DPB1. Because of strong linkage in the cohort, roughly five DR-DQ haplotypes were treated as single units for association and clustering. On average, roughly 200,000 unique TCR beta nucleotide sequences were sequenced per donor among some 430 genotyped donors of the cohort, with 15% to 20% of those sequences being non-productive.

The method was the immunoSEQ multiplex PCR assay. For the multiplex PCR, a mixture combining 60 forward primers for TCR Vbeta segments and 13 reverse primers for TCR Jbeta segments was used. The CDR3 region of rearranged TCR beta genes was amplified from genomic DNA with a multiplex PCR assay. The amplified TCR beta libraries were sequenced on the Illumina HiSeq System as 87-base-pair reads. Turning to the authors' computational methods: A later analysis counted around 72 million unique TCR beta chains across the 550 to 800 repertoires, and some 12 million of these chains were shared by at least two donors. A nearest-neighbor algorithm error-corrected the raw reads and collapsed the reads into unique sequences, merging closely related sequences to remove PCR and sequencing errors. To assign V, D and J gene segments, CDR3 sequences were aligned to IMGT reference sequences. For a sequence to be retained, a match of at least six nucleotides to both a V gene segment and a J gene segment was required. Rearrangements were classified as productive when the CDR3 lacked stop codons and remained in frame with V and J, and all other rearrangements were classified as non-productive. CDR3 was defined according to IMGT convention as the region running from the second conserved V-encoded cysteine to the conserved J-encoded phenylalanine. The earlier analysis of roughly 590 of the donors excluded any sequence lacking an unambiguous match to a single V gene segment. In an earlier analysis of roughly 600 of the donors, a V segment was called functional when productive rearrangements were above 56.7%, and segregating when the standard deviation between donors exceeded 5%. A statistical classification framework was built for diagnosing cytomegalovirus status from the catalog of TCR beta chain sequences. In a later analysis, TCR nucleotide sequences were compared against IMGT/GENE-DB human TR gene sequences so that V and J genes could be assigned. A later analysis assigned CDR3 sequences and most-parsimonious VDJ recombination scenarios with the TCRdist pipeline. In a later analysis, each TCR beta chain was defined by its CDR3 amino acid sequence together with its V-gene family, and reads without a unique V-gene family were excluded. A later analysis removed 592 highly shared, low-generation-probability nucleotide sequences to deal with suspected cross-contamination and a sequencing artifact. A later analysis calculated a clonal expansion index for each public chain from normalized within-repertoire ranks of inferred template counts. In a later analysis, generation probabilities were computed using a VDJ recombination model fitted to out-of-frame rearrangements, and the results were checked against IGoR. In a later analysis, TCR-TCR, TCR-HLA and TCR-CMV co-occurrence was scored with hypergeometric tests, and a repertoire-size bias correction was applied to TCR pairs. In a later analysis, false discovery rates were estimated by permuting HLA or CMV assignments 20 times. In a later analysis, co-occurring TCRs were grouped using DBSCAN, and TCRdist sequence similarity was added for clustering within HLA-allele-positive subsets. Repertoires with fewer than 30,000 or more than 120,000 public chains were left out of co-occurrence clustering, as were five repertoires with anomalous nucleotide sharing. This is the immuneACCESS table as TCRdb keeps it, with only in-frame sequences that have V and J called. A part of the clones is gone; compared with another copy, unresolved V genes explain less than half, and the rest is unexplained. V and J calls and clone size come straight from that table; D and trimming were deduced from the DNA. A total of 90,000 to 150,000 clones appear in this sample, around 77% of them only once. The top ten clonotypes cover around 3.5% of the sample.

The full study reports these points: In vitro tests confirmed that a few of the cytomegalovirus-associated TCR beta chains recognize cytomegalovirus antigens. Because the 87-base-pair reads could not distinguish some IMGT-functional V segments, including TRBV6-2 and TRBV6-3, those segments were excluded. The earlier analysis of a few hundred of the donors excluded roughly 17 rarely observed V segments, including chromosome 9 orphons, because counts were too low. In a later analysis, about 17,000 TCR beta sequences were associated with specific HLA alleles at a false discovery rate of 0.05. Linkage disequilibrium might explain the correlated functional status among segregating V segments, but an unknown experimental factor could not be ruled out. A further reported finding was that TCR beta sequences accurately predicted the HLA-A and HLA-B alleles for most subjects in the first cohort. When HLA alleles, especially DR and DQ, strongly co-occurred, attributing TCR associations to individual alleles was difficult. It was suggested by the authors that the approach could potentially be generalized to other disease states and immunological phenotypes. The study gave a list of about 150 TCR beta chains associated with cytomegalovirus. In a later analysis, most CMV-associated TCR beta chains were found to appear HLA-restricted, with HLA associations seemingly driven largely by CMV exposure. The cohort was sequenced for TCR beta chains only, and without alpha or paired-chain data the features that could be detected were limited. For the cohort, immune exposure information was limited to CMV serostatus. Broadly in line with IMGT annotations, most TCR beta V segments showed up in productive rearrangements about 90% or about 30% of the time in an earlier analysis of some 590 of the donors. Roughly uniform sequencing depth across donors was assumed in presence/absence analyses, although this assumption may not hold. Because HLA typing was missing for some donors at each locus, association tests included only the typed subset. Most TCR sequences were observed very rarely across donors, whereas some public TCRs were present in many individuals. The classifier was reported to diagnose cytomegalovirus status with high specificity and sensitivity in both the original cohort and the validation cohort. A later analysis found that TCR association rates varied across HLA loci, with DRB1 alleles showing the most associated TCRs and HLA-C alleles the fewest. The sequencing pipeline was judged likely to have produced a cluster of highly shared sequence variants as a technical artifact. A later genetic analysis reported fewer N-insertions in productive TCRs among donors in an Asian-associated ancestry cluster than the approximately 700-donor mean. In a later analysis, HLA-associated TCR beta chains were found to be more clonally expanded and to have lower generation probabilities than equally common non-associated chains. An association between a missense DCLRE1C variant and V-gene and J-gene trimming of TCR beta chains was found in a later genetic analysis and replicated in an independent cohort. In a later analysis, several top co-occurrence clusters were reported to appear linked to parvovirus B19, influenza, CMV and Epstein-Barr virus.

Points on this clone: The clone's antigen remains unknown. No base-level quality is on record; no much larger clone is a single base apart.

CDR1 is given as SEHNR and CDR2 as FQNEAQ, both from the germline V gene (reference sequence). The CDR3 holds 13 amino acids from the cysteine to the phenylalanine. Only CDR3 DNA is held: 39 bases, read in frame from base 1. The germline ends are 15 bases apart after V is trimmed by 5 bases and J by 8 bases. The cohort consisted of hundreds of healthy bone marrow donors. At the time of sampling, every cohort member was nominally healthy, though immune exposures that went unrecorded were likely present. Of the 600 to 750 cohort members, around 290 had a positive CMV serostatus and 350 to 450 had a negative one, while no CMV serostatus was recorded for the donor. A peripheral blood sample was provided by each donor, and peripheral blood mononuclear cells were used for TCR beta sequencing. Genomic DNA was extracted from the blood cell samples with the Qiagen DNeasy Blood Extraction Kit.

Sequencing was carried out using PBMCs. The sequence derives from a human donor in good health. Recombination connected TRBV7-9 to TRBJ1-2; too little of a D gene remains to name it. The nucleotides read TGTGCCAGCAGCACGACACCAGTTGGAGGCTACACCTTC. This is translated as CASSTTPVGGYTF.